This TCR beta chain was captured in a study of shared clonotypes between healthy human individuals. In the study overall: With ages of 18 to 49, the donors were a couple of women and three men. Study-wide findings and caveats: Generation probability values for non-shared clonotypes were lower than those for clonotypes shared by all four donors.

CDR1 MDHEN and CDR2 SYDVKM come from the germline V gene. This CDR3 contains 15 residues. Trimming removed 3 bases from V and 2 bases from J, with 12 bases in between. In regard to this clone: The target antigen is unknown.

Naive CD8 isolation took CD45RO-negative cells positively selected for CCR7 and excluded terminally differentiated effector memory CD45RA+ cells. Assay: immunoSEQ multiplex PCR; the TCRdb copy retains only in-frame clones and omits some. The sample has more than 2 million clones, around 95% seen once; the top ten hold under 2%. This TCR was recovered from a man younger than 35 in good health. Some clones in this sample may be carry-over from other donors' samples. Specimen: naive CD8+ T cells from PBMCs. The V and J genes are TRBV28 and TRBJ2-3; D may be TRBD1 or TRBD2 (5 bases each). The CDR3 sequence: CASSFFGTATDTQYF. CDR3 coding DNA: TGTGCCAGCAGTTTTTTCGGGACGGCCACAGATACGCAGTATTTT.